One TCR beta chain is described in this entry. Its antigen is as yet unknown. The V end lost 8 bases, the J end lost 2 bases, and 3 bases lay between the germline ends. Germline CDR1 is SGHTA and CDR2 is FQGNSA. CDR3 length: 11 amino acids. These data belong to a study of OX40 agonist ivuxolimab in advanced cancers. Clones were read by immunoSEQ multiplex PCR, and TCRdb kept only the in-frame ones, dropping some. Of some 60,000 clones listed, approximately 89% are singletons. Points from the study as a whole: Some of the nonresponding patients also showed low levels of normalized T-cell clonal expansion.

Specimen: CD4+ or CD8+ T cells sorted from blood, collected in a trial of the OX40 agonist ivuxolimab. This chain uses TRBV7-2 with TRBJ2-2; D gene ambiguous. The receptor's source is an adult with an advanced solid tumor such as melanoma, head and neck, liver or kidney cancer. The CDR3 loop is CASYNTGELFF. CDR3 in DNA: TGTGCCAGCTACAACACCGGGGAGCTGTTTTTT.